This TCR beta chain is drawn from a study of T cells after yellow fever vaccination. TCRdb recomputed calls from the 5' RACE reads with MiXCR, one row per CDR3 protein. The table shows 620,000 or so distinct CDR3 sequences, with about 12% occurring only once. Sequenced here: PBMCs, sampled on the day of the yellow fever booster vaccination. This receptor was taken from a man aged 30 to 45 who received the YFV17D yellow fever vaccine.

CDR3 sequence: CASSLSGVARGGNTIYF. The DNA of the CDR3 is TGTGCCAGCAGCTTATCCGGCGTCGCGAGGGGAGGAAACACCATATATTTT. The chain has TRBV7-2 and TRBJ1-3, with D possibly matching TRBD1 (5 bases). The germline V gene encodes CDR1 SGHTA and CDR2 FQGNSA. V dropped 2 bases and J dropped 4 bases, with 18 bases sitting between them. CDR3 length equals 17 residues.